This T cell receptor (beta chain) was profiled in a study of blood T cell repertoires in COVID-19. Study in general: Acute and convalescent COVID-19 samples came from the United States, Italy and Spain. PBMCs, B-cell-depleted T cells, or T cells were the source of the cDNA or gDNA that made up the material.

The CDR3 spans 16 residues. The V gene's germline CDR1 is KGHSH and CDR2 LQKENI. V lost 1 base to trimming and J lost 3 bases, with 13 bases between them. Per the original data handling: The assay estimated nucleated cells by amplifying reference gene primers. Generated by immunoSEQ multiplex PCR, the TCRdb table keeps only in-frame clones and is missing some. The DNA gave D and trimming, while V, J and clone size come from that table. Here the sample spans a few hundred thousand clones, 85% being singletons. This chain uses TRBV18 with TRBJ2-1; a weak D match, TRBD1 (6 bases). The TCR was taken from a human donor in a cohort sampled during active COVID-19. The sequenced sample consisted of peripheral blood. For the CDR3, the DNA is TGTGCCAGCTCACCACGCTCAGGGGACCGCTACAATGAGCAGTTCTTC. Translation gives CASSPRSGDRYNEQFF.